This T cell receptor beta chain stems from a study of CD8 T cells in ankylosing spondylitis. Study-level results: Blood from ankylosing spondylitis patients appeared to carry a characteristic roughly 8-variant TCR beta motif.

With 6 bases clipped from V and 7 bases from J, the junction kept 6 bases outside the gene matches. The CDR3 is made up of 15 amino acids. The germline V gene has CDR1 SNHLY and CDR2 FYNNEI. Libraries for TCR beta were made by quantitative 5'-RACE with molecular barcodes. TCRdb called the 5' RACE reads again in MiXCR, with one record for every CDR3 protein. The repertoire holds 450,000 to 550,000 distinct CDR3 sequences, with under 5.5% as singletons. This clonotype has at least ten counts. The antigen remains unidentified. The sequenced material came from blood, either unsorted or a sorted T cell fraction (not recorded which). The chain employs TRBV2 and TRBJ2-1, with 13 bases that match TRBD2. The receptor's source is a male donor with ankylosing spondylitis. The CDR3 loop reads CASSAGLAGRNEQFF. CDR3 nucleotides: TGTGCCAGCAGCGCGGGACTAGCGGGAAGAAATGAGCAGTTCTTC.